A single sample gave rise to the 21 T cell receptor beta chains below, sequenced in a study of blood T cell repertoires in COVID-19. Assay: immunoSEQ multiplex PCR; the TCRdb copy retains only in-frame clones and omits some. This sample has 30,000 to 40,000 clones, with over 80% found just once. Sequences were obtained from peripheral blood. These receptors were obtained from a man aged 50-59 years with active COVID-19.

The V and J genes are TRBV6-4 and TRBJ1-1, with D possibly being TRBD1 (5 bases). The CDR3 length is 14 residues. The germline CDR1 and CDR2 sequences are MRHNA and SNTAGT. The germline V and J ends were trimmed by 2 bases and 0 bases, with 7 bases remaining between them. The CDR3 coding sequence is TGTGCCAGCAGTGACGGGGGGTTGAACACTGAAGCTTTCTTT. This translates into CASSDGGLNTEAFF.

The CDR3, as DNA: TGCGCCAGCAGCCAAGAGATTTGGGCTAGCGGGGGGCGGGGCACAGATACGCAGTATTTT. This codes for CASSQEIWASGGRGTDTQYF. The rearrangement links TRBV4-1 to TRBJ2-3; 11 bases map to TRBD2. Germline CDR1 and CDR2: MGHRA and YSYEKL. The CDR3 totals 20 residues. Trimming took 0 bases from V and 1 from J; bases not matched to a gene: 12.

The genes are TRBV4-3 and TRBJ1-2; tentatively, D is TRBD1 (6 bases). V shed 0 bases and J shed 4 bases, with 24 bases lying between them. The CDR3 is made up of 19 amino acids. CDR1 and CDR2 from the germline V gene are LGHNA and YSLEER. The CDR3 sequence: CASSQDTIWTAEVSYGYTF. The CDR3, as DNA: TGCGCCAGCAGCCAAGATACTATCTGGACAGCGGAAGTTAGCTATGGCTACACCTTC.

CDR3 in amino acids: CASSPRDRQETQYF. The CDR3 DNA is TGTGCCAGCAGTCCCCGGGACAGACAAGAGACCCAGTACTTC. The chain couples TRBV27 to TRBJ2-5; 7 bases fit TRBD1. V dropped 5 bases and J dropped 2; count of bases not matched to a gene: 5. Germline V lookup: CDR1 MNHEY, CDR2 SMNVEV (reference sequence). The CDR3 totals 14 residues.

The V and J genes are TRBV19 and TRBJ1-4; a possible D gene is TRBD1 (6 bases). Trimming cost V 7 bases and J 3 bases, with 12 bases left between them. CDR3 length: 14 residues. CDR1 and CDR2 (germline): LNHDA, SQIVND (reference sequence). As DNA, the CDR3 is TGTGCCAGTACTCAGGGGTCGCCTAATGAAAAACTGTTTTTT. It translates to CASTQGSPNEKLFF.

This chain links TRBV28 with TRBJ2-3, with 8 bases lining up with TRBD2. Per germline, CDR1 MDHEN and CDR2 SYDVKM. The length of the CDR3 is 15 residues. With V trimmed by 5 bases and J by 0 bases, 4 bases remained unmatched. The CDR3: CASSERGRSTDTQYF. DNA for the CDR3: TGTGCCAGCAGTGAGCGGGGGAGAAGCACAGATACGCAGTATTTT.

J is TRBJ2-7 and V is TRBV27; TRBD1 matches at 10 bases. Losses at the gene ends were 5 bases for V and 5 bases for J; bases not matched to a gene: 9. This CDR3 is built from 15 residues. Germline loops: CDR1 MNHEY, CDR2 SMNVEV (reference sequence). CDR3 nucleotides: TGTGCCAGCAGTGAACCGGGACAGGGGACAAACGAGCAGTACTTC. This translates into CASSEPGQGTNEQYF.

The rearrangement links TRBV6-5 to TRBJ2-5, with 7 nucleotides matching TRBD2. The germline CDR1 and CDR2 sequences are MNHEY and SVGAGI. CDR3 length: 14 residues. V was pared by 7 bases and J by 8 bases, with 13 bases of the junction left unmatched. CDR3 sequence reads: CASTPTQGGVTQYF. The DNA for the CDR3 is TGTGCCAGCACCCCTACCCAGGGAGGGGTTACCCAGTACTTC.

J is TRBJ2-1 and V is TRBV14; TRBD2 matches at 7 bases. Looked up from germline, CDR1 is SGHDN and CDR2 is FVKESK. The CDR3 is 15 residues long. V lost 1 base to trimming and J lost 3 bases; unmatched junction nucleotides: 3. This CDR3 is CASSQAGGNYNEQFF. DNA for the CDR3: TGTGCCAGCAGCCAAGCCGGGGGGAACTACAATGAGCAGTTCTTC.

The chain uses TRBV5-4 and TRBJ2-7; 14 nucleotides line up with TRBD2. CDR1 is SGHNT, CDR2 YYREEE, per germline (reference sequence). The V and J ends lost 3 bases and 3 bases, in that order; junction bases with no gene match: 5. CDR3 length: 16 residues. CDR3 nucleotide sequence: TGTGCCAGCAGCTCGGGACTAGCGGGGGCACTCTACGAGCAGTACTTC. Its protein is CASSSGLAGALYEQYF.

The J gene is TRBJ1-5, the V gene TRBV27; D perhaps matches TRBD1 (6 bases). Trimming removed 5 bases at V and 6 bases at J, with 14 bases between. Germline V gene data show CDR1 as MNHEY and CDR2 as SMNVEV (reference sequence). The CDR3 runs to 14 residues. The CDR3 DNA reads TGTGCCAGCAGTCTCCGGGGGGGCGGTCAGCCCCAGCATTTT. Protein sequence: CASSLRGGGQPQHF.

This chain connects TRBV2 to TRBJ2-2; 8 bases align to TRBD2. The length of the CDR3 is 21 residues. CDR1 is SNHLY and CDR2 is FYNNEI in the germline V gene. V lost 2 bases to trimming and J lost 0 bases; unmatched junction nucleotides: 17. CDR3 in amino acids: CASSEFGLWVAGTPNTGELFF. The DNA for the CDR3 is TGTGCCAGCAGTGAATTCGGGCTCTGGGTAGCGGGGACACCGAACACCGGGGAGCTGTTTTTT.

The genes are TRBV14 and TRBJ2-6; 8 bases fit TRBD2. This CDR3 region has 17 residues. Germline V gene sequence: CDR1 SGHDN, CDR2 FVKESK. V dropped 4 bases and J dropped 0; count of bases not matched to a gene: 5. DNA of the CDR3: TGTGCCAGCAGCCCGGGGCGGGGGGTCTCTGGGGCCAACGTCCTGACTTTC. Amino acids: CASSPGRGVSGANVLTF.

The V gene is TRBV6-5, the J gene TRBJ1-3; D gene uncertain. V dropped 0 bases and J dropped 2 bases, with 11 bases sitting between them. Germline CDR1 and CDR2: MNHEY and SVGAGI. The CDR3 spans 16 residues. The CDR3, as DNA: TGTGCCAGCAGTTACTCCTCCGGGGTAGCTGGAAACACCATATATTTT. Its protein product is CASSYSSGVAGNTIYF.

V gene TRBV5-1 combines with J gene TRBJ2-5; TRBD2 might be the D (7 bases). CDR1 is SGHRS, CDR2 YFSETQ, per germline. Trimming removed 1 base from V and 1 base from J, with 11 bases in between. This CDR3 has 15 residues. CDR3 loop: CASSLPRGAQETQYF. CDR3 in DNA: TGCGCCAGCAGCTTGCCCCGGGGGGCCCAAGAGACCCAGTACTTC.

The chain carries TRBV19 and TRBJ2-3, with 15 bases identical to TRBD2. The length of the CDR3 is 16 residues. V shed 4 bases, J shed 5 bases, and the junction held 4 bases outside the gene matches. Germline CDR1 reads LNHDA; CDR2 reads SQIVND (reference sequence). CDR3 sequence: CASSRTSGGGVDTQYF. For the CDR3, the DNA is TGTGCCAGTAGTAGGACTAGCGGGGGGGGTGTAGATACGCAGTATTTT.

This chain links TRBV6-6 with TRBJ2-7; TRBD1 agrees at 9 bases. Trimming removed 0 bases from V and 7 bases from J; junction bases left unmatched: 7. Germline lookup yields CDR1 MNHNY and CDR2 SVGAGI (reference sequence). CDR3 size: 15 residues. The CDR3: CASSYSSDRGMEQYF. The CDR3 region has the DNA TGTGCCAGCAGTTACTCCTCGGACAGGGGCATGGAGCAGTACTTC.

This clone was found once. The V gene is TRBV10-3, the J gene TRBJ2-5; maybe TRBD2 (6 bases). Trimming shortened V by 6 bases and J by 2 bases, and 16 bases separated the two germline ends. This CDR3 contains 15 residues. Germline V gene lookup returns CDR1 ENHRY and CDR2 SYGVKD. CDR3 sequence reads: CAISPHRGKQETQYF. As DNA, the CDR3 is TGTGCCATCAGCCCCCACCGGGGGAAGCAAGAGACCCAGTACTTC.

The V call is TRBV4-1, the J call TRBJ2-7, with 9 bases fitting TRBD1. The CDR3 length is 16 residues. V trimming: 5 bases; J trimming: 1 base; junction bases outside the gene matches: 9. Per germline, CDR1 MGHRA and CDR2 YSYEKL. The CDR3 protein is CASSFLADRGSYEQYF. CDR3 in DNA: TGCGCCAGCAGCTTCTTAGCGGACAGGGGATCCTACGAGCAGTACTTC.

This chain links TRBV18 with TRBJ2-1; 10 nucleotides line up with TRBD2. The germline V gene encodes CDR1 KGHSH and CDR2 LQKENI. V lost 2 bases, J lost 3 bases, and 4 bases stayed unmatched. The CDR3 is 16 residues long. The CDR3 nucleotides read TGTGCCAGCTCACCAAACCCTAGCGGGGGCTACAATGAGCAGTTCTTC. The encoded protein is CASSPNPSGGYNEQFF.

This chain's CDR3 is CASSLSGTGGLTEQYF. Written as DNA, the CDR3 is TGTGCCAGCAGTTTGTCCGGGACAGGGGGTCTTACCGAGCAGTACTTC. The chain employs TRBV28 and TRBJ2-7; 11 bases agree with TRBD1. V dropped 3 bases and J dropped 6; count of bases not matched to a gene: 10. The CDR3 runs 16 residues. Germline CDR1 is MDHEN and CDR2 is SYDVKM.